Below, one T cell receptor (beta chain) is given with its context. Its antigen remains unidentified. This record belongs to a study of cytomegalovirus exposure and HLA in healthy donors. Study-level information: Earlier sequencing of 150 million to 200 million T cells yielded nearly 120 million unique TCR beta sequences. General study points: Within an earlier analysis, most TCR beta V segments proved productive either about 90% or about 30% of the time.

The PCR used 60 Vbeta and 13 Jbeta primers. The table came from immunoSEQ multiplex PCR; TCRdb's copy has only in-frame clones and leaves some out. This sample has under 250,000 clones, with 85% to 90% found just once. CDR3 length equals 15 residues. CDR1 is SGHTA and CDR2 is FQGTGA in the germline V gene. The J segment lost 4 bases and the V segment lost 4 bases, leaving 6 bases of the junction unmatched. The chain has TRBV7-3 and TRBJ2-2, with 7 positions matching TRBD2. Specimen: PBMCs. The TCR was taken from a human donor in good health. The CDR3 is CASSSGGGGTGELFF. The CDR3 DNA sequence: TGTGCCAGCAGCTCTGGGGGGGGAGGCACCGGGGAGCTGTTTTTT.